A selection of T cell receptor beta chains follows, all from one sample in a study of cytomegalovirus exposure and HLA in healthy donors. TCRdb's table, derived via immunoSEQ multiplex PCR, lists solely in-frame clones and lacks some. The profile shows some 200,000 clones, about four fifths of them singletons. Material for sequencing was PBMCs. All receptors derive from a woman between 50 and 59 years old in good health and CMV-seropositive. CDR3s include the opening cysteine and the closing phenylalanine or tryptophan. Each record gives: J gene, D gene, V gene, clone size, CDR3 protein, CDR3 DNA. The D gene is left open where the match is weak. The size field is filled for only some rows; it gives once, few, many or a size class.

TRBJ2-1,.,TRBV12-5,.,CASGFVAYEQFF,TGTGCTAGTGGTTTTGTTGCGTATGAGCAGTTCTTC
TRBJ1-2,.,TRBV18,.,CASSPSSARGFNYGYTF,TGTGCCAGCTCACCGAGTAGTGCCAGGGGCTTCAACTATGGCTACACCTTC
TRBJ2-5,TRBD2,TRBV9,.,CASSVDGSGGRSGTQYF,TGTGCCAGCAGCGTAGACGGTAGCGGGGGGCGGTCGGGGACCCAGTACTTC
TRBJ2-7,TRBD2,TRBV5-4,.,CASSKGLAGENEQYF,TGTGCCAGCAGCAAGGGACTAGCGGGGGAAAACGAGCAGTACTTC
TRBJ2-7,TRBD2,TRBV27,.,CASSVPPGLAGSYGQYF,TGTGCCAGCAGCGTACCTCCGGGACTAGCGGGGTCCTACGGGCAGTACTTC
TRBJ2-5,TRBD2,TRBV4-1,.,CASSQTGGPKAQYF,TGCGCCAGCAGCCAAACGGGGGGGCCGAAGGCCCAGTACTTC
TRBJ1-3,.,TRBV6-6,few,CASSYEDNISTIYF,TGTGCCAGCAGTTACGAGGACAACATATCCACCATATATTTT
TRBJ1-5,TRBD1,TRBV6-6,.,CASRFGDRDNQPQHF,TGTGCCAGCCGCTTCGGGGACAGGGACAATCAGCCCCAGCATTTT
TRBJ2-5,TRBD1,TRBV5-1,.,CASSSGQGVETQYF,TGCGCCAGCAGCTCCGGACAGGGGGTGGAGACCCAGTACTTC
TRBJ1-1,TRBD1,TRBV6-5,.,CASSYSEGGILAFF,TGTGCCAGCAGTTACTCGGAAGGGGGCATCTTAGCTTTCTTT
TRBJ2-1,TRBD2,TRBV11-1,.,CASSRTSGGQNEQFF,TGTGCCAGCAGTCGGACTAGCGGGGGGCAGAATGAGCAGTTCTTC
TRBJ1-1,TRBD1,TRBV7-2,.,CASSLKTGWTEAFF,TGTGCCAGCAGCTTAAAGACAGGGTGGACTGAAGCTTTCTTT
TRBJ1-2,.,TRBV6-6,.,CASSYRISQGPYGYTF,TGTGCCAGCAGTTACCGCATAAGTCAGGGGCCCTATGGCTACACCTTC
TRBJ2-5,.,TRBV18,.,CASSPSYQETQYF,TGTGCCAGCTCACCTTCGTACCAAGAGACCCAGTACTTC
TRBJ2-5,TRBD2,TRBV27,.,CASSLLGTSGETQYF,TGTGCCAGCAGTTTACTCGGGACTAGCGGGGAGACCCAGTACTTC
TRBJ2-1,TRBD1,TRBV2,.,CASSEGYRTGGNEQFF,TGTGCCAGCAGTGAAGGTTACAGGACAGGGGGCAATGAGCAGTTCTTC
TRBJ2-3,TRBD2,TRBV19,.,CASATSGGTDTQYF,TGTGCCAGTGCTACTAGCGGGGGAACGGATACGCAGTATTTT
TRBJ2-3,.,TRBV11-2,.,CASSLVGAPTDTQYF,TGTGCCAGCAGCTTAGTTGGGGCCCCCACAGATACGCAGTATTTT
TRBJ2-3,.,TRBV7-8,.,CASSGDESATDTQYF,TGTGCCAGCAGCGGAGATGAATCCGCCACAGATACGCAGTATTTT
TRBJ2-5,TRBD2,TRBV18,.,CASSPPGLARVESYF,TGTGCCAGCTCACCACCGGGACTAGCCCGGGTTGAATCTTACTTC
TRBJ1-2,TRBD1,TRBV25-1,.,CASSEWDREGNGYTF,TGTGCCAGCAGTGAATGGGACAGGGAGGGAAATGGCTACACCTTC
TRBJ1-4,.,TRBV18,.,CASSPFTAANEKLFF,TGTGCCAGCTCACCATTTACAGCCGCTAATGAAAAACTGTTTTTT
TRBJ2-1,TRBD1,TRBV7-3,.,CASSFDRGSYNEQFF,TGTGCCAGCAGCTTCGACAGGGGCTCCTACAATGAGCAGTTCTTC
TRBJ2-5,TRBD2,TRBV7-9,.,CASSFTSGETQYF,TGTGCCAGCAGCTTTACTAGCGGCGAGACCCAGTACTTC
TRBJ2-2,TRBD1,TRBV4-3,.,CASSPGTVDTGELFF,TGCGCCAGCAGCCCCGGGACAGTCGACACCGGGGAGCTGTTTTTT
TRBJ1-1,TRBD1,TRBV27,.,CASRAWDRGRTEAFF,TGTGCCAGCAGAGCCTGGGACAGGGGGCGAACTGAAGCTTTCTTT
TRBJ2-5,TRBD2,TRBV2,.,CASRVGTSEQETQYF,TGTGCCAGCAGGGTCGGGACTAGCGAACAAGAGACCCAGTACTTC
TRBJ1-2,.,TRBV6-1,.,CASREQVHYGYTF,TGTGCCAGCAGGGAACAGGTTCACTATGGCTACACCTTC
TRBJ1-3,.,TRBV7-8,.,CASSWEANTFSGNTIYF,TGTGCCAGCAGCTGGGAGGCCAACACCTTCTCTGGAAACACCATATATTTT